The clone carrying this T cell receptor (beta chain) was found many times. No antigen is known for it. The sample originates from a study of T cell repertoires in cytomegalovirus infection. Study at large: TCR beta signatures that were public indicated CMV infection and matching HLA type.

Regarding the study as a whole: Using cumulative public TCR beta family frequency, the authors identified those who carried CMV together with the relevant HLA.

Germline V gene sequence: CDR1 MDHEN, CDR2 SYDVKM. Trimming shortened V by 6 bases and J by 2 bases, and 12 bases separated the two germline ends. The length of the CDR3 is 14 residues. TCRdb re-called the reads through MiXCR, storing one row per CDR3 protein. The data hold roughly 140,000 distinct CDR3 sequences, with around a quarter observed a single time. The rearrangement joins TRBV28 to TRBJ2-3; unclear D gene. What was sequenced was PBMCs. This TCR was recovered from a human donor in good health (CMV status not recorded). Some clones in this sample may be carry-over from other donors' samples. This CDR3 reads CASRGIKSTDTQYF. For the CDR3, the DNA is TGTGCCAGCAGGGGGATTAAATCCACAGATACGCAGTATTTT. The full variable domain, with the rest looked up from reference TRBV28 and TRBJ2-3, is DVKVTQSSRYLVKRTGEKVFLECVQDMDHENMFWYRQDPGLGLRLIYFSYDVKMKEKGDIPEGYSVSREKKERFSLILESASTNQTSMYLCASRGIKSTDTQYFGPGTRLTVL.